The T cell receptor beta chain described here comes from a study of early T cells in non-severe SARS-CoV-2 infection. About the research overall: Sequencing was performed on bulk RNA from unsorted whole blood, leaving chains unpaired.

CDR1 and CDR2 (germline): LGHDT, YNNKEL (reference sequence). V shed 1 base and J shed 10 bases, with 10 bases lying between them. The CDR3 has 12 amino acids. Study-level points and caveats: Lookups in VDJdb leaned toward anti-spike CD8 responses and missed private and CD4 specificities.

Individual cDNA molecules received unique molecular identifiers during library preparation. From the 5' RACE reads, TCRdb called clonotypes with MiXCR, one entry per CDR3 protein. The table lists some 49,000 distinct CDR3 sequences, 10% to 15% of them singletons, with 9.1% in the top ten. A word on this clonotype: Its antigen is unknown.

The V gene is TRBV3-1, the J gene TRBJ1-2, with unresolved D. The clonotype comes from an adult who was a healthcare worker with PCR-confirmed SARS-CoV-2 infection or an uninfected control (not recorded which). Source material: whole blood. The CDR3 protein is CASSQGISSYTF. CDR3 nucleotide sequence: TGTGCCAGCAGCCAAGGAATCAGTTCCTACACCTTC.